Shown below are 6 T cell receptor beta chains from a single sample sequenced in a study of blood T cell repertoires in COVID-19. The table came from immunoSEQ multiplex PCR; TCRdb's copy has only in-frame clones and leaves some out. This sample carries approximately 94,000 clones, almost 90% of them seen once, and the ten largest clones take 5%. Material for sequencing was peripheral blood. The origin of the receptors is a human donor in a cohort sampled during active COVID-19.

The chain couples TRBV18 to TRBJ2-2; 8 positions match TRBD1. J gave up 7 bases and V 4 bases, and 11 bases lay outside the gene matches. The length of the CDR3 is 16 residues. The germline V gene has CDR1 KGHSH and CDR2 LQKENI. CDR3 sequence: CASSLTPTGANGELFF. The CDR3 bases are TGTGCCAGCTCACTTACGCCGACAGGGGCTAACGGGGAGCTGTTTTTT.

This sequence joins TRBV11-3 and TRBJ2-2; weak D call: TRBD2 (5 bases). The CDR3 sequence is 16 residues long. V was clipped by 1 base and J by 1 base, with 10 bases between them. Germline assignment: CDR1 SGHNT and CDR2 YENEEA. CDR3 sequence (DNA): TGTGCCAGCAGCTTAGTGAGCGGAGTGAACACCGGGGAGCTGTTTTTT. Its translation is CASSLVSGVNTGELFF.

The rearrangement uses TRBV30 and TRBJ1-5; 8 nucleotides match TRBD1. From germline, CDR1 is GTSNPN and CDR2 SVGIG (reference sequence). V lost 3 bases to trimming and J lost 7 bases; unmatched junction nucleotides: 5. This CDR3 has 13 residues. The CDR3 coding sequence is TGTGCCTGGAGGGGACAGGTAGGGCAGCCCCAGCATTTT. Protein sequence: CAWRGQVGQPQHF.

The chain is built from TRBV7-9 and TRBJ2-1, with D perhaps matching TRBD1 (5 bases). Germline lookup yields CDR1 SEHNR and CDR2 FQNEAQ (reference sequence). The CDR3 length is 13 residues. Trimming pared 1 base from V and 4 bases from J, leaving 5 bases between. This chain's CDR3 is CASSLGQYNEQFF. The CDR3 coding sequence is TGTGCCAGCAGCTTAGGACAGTACAATGAGCAGTTCTTC. Combining the CDR3 with reference TRBV7-9 and TRBJ2-1 gives the whole variable domain DTGVSQNPRHKITKRGQNVTFRCDPISEHNRLYWYRQTLGQGPEFLTYFQNEAQLEKSRLLSDRFSAERPKGSFSTLEIQRTEQGDSAMYLCASSLGQYNEQFFGPGTRLTVL.

This rearrangement joins TRBV19 to TRBJ1-2; TRBD1 matches at 8 bases. The CDR3 spans 13 residues. V lost 5 bases and J lost 6; bases outside the gene matches: 5. Germline V lookup: CDR1 LNHDA, CDR2 SQIVND (reference sequence). The CDR3 region has the DNA TGTGCCAGTAGTCGAGGACAGGGTCATGGCTACACCTTC. Translated, it gives CASSRGQGHGYTF.

The chain combines TRBV19 with TRBJ2-7, with 12 positions matching TRBD2. Germline V CDR1 and CDR2: LNHDA, SQIVND (reference sequence). With 3 bases clipped from V and 3 bases from J, the junction kept 9 bases outside the gene matches. This CDR3 contains 17 residues. The CDR3 coding sequence is TGTGCCAGTAGTATTTCTGCTAGCGGGAGGGCGGGCTACGAGCAGTACTTC. Encoded protein: CASSISASGRAGYEQYF.